This note documents a single T cell receptor (beta chain) sequence. Its target is unknown. Germline values: CDR1 WNHNN, CDR2 SYGVQD (reference sequence). The CDR3 spans 14 residues. J lost 5 bases, V lost 6 bases, and 5 bases had no gene match. Template material for TCR beta VDJ and CDR3 profiling consisted of genomic DNA. TCRdb reprocessed the reads with MiXCR, giving one entry per CDR3 protein. The data show about 170,000 distinct CDR3 sequences, roughly 63% seen once. The source of the sample is a study of CD8+CD57+ T cells in acquired aplastic anemia. Turning to the study itself: Healthy donors yielded some 10 million CD4+ cell reads on average. Study results and caveats: Patients showed no significant difference from controls in CD8+ Simpson's diversity.

Source material: sorted CD4+, CD8+, or CD8+CD57+ T cells (not recorded which) from PBMCs. The chain uses TRBV10-1 and TRBJ2-2; 8 nucleotides line up with TRBD2. The TCR was taken from a human donor in good health. In DNA form, the CDR3 reads TGCGCCAGCAGGCGACTAGCGAGTACCGGGGAGCTGTTTTTT. This encodes CASRRLASTGELFF.